Listed here is a single TCR beta chain. Antigen unknown. TCRdb's table, derived via immunoSEQ multiplex PCR, lists solely in-frame clones and lacks some. The sample comprises around 90,000 clones, over 75% of which are singletons, and approximately 4% rests with the top ten. The V and J ends lost 0 bases and 3 bases respectively, with 22 bases between them. CDR1 and CDR2 from the germline V gene are WNHNN and SYGVQD (reference sequence). This CDR3 spans 19 amino acids. The data originate from a study of OX40 agonist ivuxolimab in advanced cancers. Overall study context: Melanoma, hepatocellular carcinoma, head and neck or renal cell cancer occurred in dose-escalation patients. Earlier anti-PD-1, anti-PD-L1 or anti-CTLA-4 therapy was permitted; about 39% had received some. General study findings and limits: In CD8+ T cells, expanded clones were on average more numerous than in CD4+.

The genes are TRBV10-1 and TRBJ2-3; tentative D call: TRBD2 (5 bases). The sequence was obtained from an adult with an advanced solid tumor such as melanoma, head and neck, liver or kidney cancer. This sample comprised CD4+ or CD8+ T cells sorted from blood, obtained in a trial of the OX40 agonist ivuxolimab. The DNA for the CDR3 is TGCGCCAGCAGTGAGTCGAGGAGCTTAGGACTGCTAAGGACAGATACGCAGTATTTT. Amino acid sequence: CASSESRSLGLLRTDTQYF.